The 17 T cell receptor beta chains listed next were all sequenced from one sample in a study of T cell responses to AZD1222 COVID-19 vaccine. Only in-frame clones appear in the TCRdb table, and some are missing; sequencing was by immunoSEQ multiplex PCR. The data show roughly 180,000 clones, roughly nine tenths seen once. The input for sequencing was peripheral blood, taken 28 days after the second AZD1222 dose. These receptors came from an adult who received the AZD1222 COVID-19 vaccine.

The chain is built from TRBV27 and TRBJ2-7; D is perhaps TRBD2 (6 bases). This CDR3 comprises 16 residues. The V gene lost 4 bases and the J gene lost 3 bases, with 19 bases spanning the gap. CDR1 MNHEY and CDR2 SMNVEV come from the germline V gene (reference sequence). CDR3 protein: CASSSFRRGGIYEQYF. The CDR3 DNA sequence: TGTGCCAGCAGTTCCTTCCGGCGGGGCGGGATCTACGAGCAGTACTTC.

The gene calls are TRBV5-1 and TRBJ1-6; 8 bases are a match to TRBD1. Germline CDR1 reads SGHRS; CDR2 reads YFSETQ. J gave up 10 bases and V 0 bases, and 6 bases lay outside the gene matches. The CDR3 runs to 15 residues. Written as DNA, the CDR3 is TGCGCCAGCAGCTTGGACGCAGGGGGCGGGTCACCCCTCCACTTT. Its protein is CASSLDAGGGSPLHF. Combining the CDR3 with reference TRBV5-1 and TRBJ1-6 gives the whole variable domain KAGVTQTPRYLIKTRGQQVTLSCSPISGHRSVSWYQQTPGQGLQFLFEYFSETQRNKGNFPGRFSGRQFSNSRSEMNVSTLELGDSALYLCASSLDAGGGSPLHFGNGTRLTVT.

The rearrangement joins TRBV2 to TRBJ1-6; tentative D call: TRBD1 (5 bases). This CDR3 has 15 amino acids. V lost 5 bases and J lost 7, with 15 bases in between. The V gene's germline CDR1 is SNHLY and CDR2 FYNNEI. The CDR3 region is CASSPSGGDNSPLHF. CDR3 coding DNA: TGTGCCAGCAGTCCGTCGGGAGGGGACAATTCACCCCTCCACTTT.

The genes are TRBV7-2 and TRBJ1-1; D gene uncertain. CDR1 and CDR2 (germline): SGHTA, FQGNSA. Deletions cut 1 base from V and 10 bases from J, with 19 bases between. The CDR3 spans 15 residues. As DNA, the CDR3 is TGTGCCAGCAGCTTAGTAGGTGGTTCGGTAGGGAGAGCTTTCTTT. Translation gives CASSLVGGSVGRAFF.

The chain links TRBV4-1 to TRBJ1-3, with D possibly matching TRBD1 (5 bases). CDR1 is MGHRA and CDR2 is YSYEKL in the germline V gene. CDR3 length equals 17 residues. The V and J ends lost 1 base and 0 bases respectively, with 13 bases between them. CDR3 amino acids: CASSQAYQQGSGNTIYF. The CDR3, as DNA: TGCGCCAGCAGCCAAGCCTATCAGCAGGGCTCTGGAAACACCATATATTTT.

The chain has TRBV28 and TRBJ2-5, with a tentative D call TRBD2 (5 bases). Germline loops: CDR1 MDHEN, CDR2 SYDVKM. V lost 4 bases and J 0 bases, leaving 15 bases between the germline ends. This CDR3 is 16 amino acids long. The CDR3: CASSSGLKIHQETQYF. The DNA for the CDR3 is TGTGCCAGCAGTTCGGGGTTGAAGATCCACCAAGAGACCCAGTACTTC.

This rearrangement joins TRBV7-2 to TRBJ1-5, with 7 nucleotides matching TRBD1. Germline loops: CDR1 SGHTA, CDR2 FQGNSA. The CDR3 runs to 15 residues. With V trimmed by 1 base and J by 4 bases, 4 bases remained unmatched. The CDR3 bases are TGTGCCAGCAGCTTAGGTCTGGGACAGAATCAGCCCCAGCATTTT. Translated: CASSLGLGQNQPQHF.

CDR3 region: CASSYGQGSYEQYF. In DNA form, the CDR3 reads TGTGCCAGCAGTTACGGTCAGGGGTCCTACGAGCAGTACTTC. The chain links TRBV6-2 or TRBV6-3 to TRBJ2-7; the D gene is possibly TRBD1 (6 bases). V lost 2 bases, J lost 1 base, and 9 bases lay in between. Germline CDR1 and CDR2: MNHEY and SVGEGT. This CDR3 comprises 14 residues.

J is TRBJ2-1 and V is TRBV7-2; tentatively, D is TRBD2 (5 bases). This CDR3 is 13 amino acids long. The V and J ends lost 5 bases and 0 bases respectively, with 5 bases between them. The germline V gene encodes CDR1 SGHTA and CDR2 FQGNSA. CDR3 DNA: TGTGCCAGCAGCACTAGCTCCTACAATGAGCAGTTCTTC. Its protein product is CASSTSSYNEQFF.

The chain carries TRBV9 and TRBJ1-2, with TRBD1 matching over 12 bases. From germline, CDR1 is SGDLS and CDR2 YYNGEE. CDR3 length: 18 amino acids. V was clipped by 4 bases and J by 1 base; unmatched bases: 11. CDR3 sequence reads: CASSPPGQGAQDNYGYTF. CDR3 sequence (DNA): TGTGCCAGCAGCCCACCGGGACAGGGGGCTCAAGATAACTATGGCTACACCTTC.

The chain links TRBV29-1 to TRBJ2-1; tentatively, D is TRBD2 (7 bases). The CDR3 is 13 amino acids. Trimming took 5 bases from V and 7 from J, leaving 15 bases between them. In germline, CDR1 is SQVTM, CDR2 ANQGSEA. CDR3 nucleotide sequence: TGCAGCGTTAGGGGGGGAGTGGATAATGAGCAGTTCTTC. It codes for CSVRGGVDNEQFF.

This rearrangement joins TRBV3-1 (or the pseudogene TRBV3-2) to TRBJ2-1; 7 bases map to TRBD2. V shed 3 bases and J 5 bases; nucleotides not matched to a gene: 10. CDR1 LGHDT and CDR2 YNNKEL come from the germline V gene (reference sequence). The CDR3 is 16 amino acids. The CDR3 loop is CASSHTVRGRDNEQFF. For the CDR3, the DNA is TGTGCCAGCAGCCACACGGTTCGAGGGAGGGACAATGAGCAGTTCTTC.

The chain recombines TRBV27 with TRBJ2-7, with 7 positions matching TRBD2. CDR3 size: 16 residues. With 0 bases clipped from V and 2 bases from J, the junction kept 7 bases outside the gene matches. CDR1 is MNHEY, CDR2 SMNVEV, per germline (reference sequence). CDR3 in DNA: TGTGCCAGCAGTTTATCGCGGGCTAGCGGTACCTACGAGCAGTACTTC. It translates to CASSLSRASGTYEQYF.

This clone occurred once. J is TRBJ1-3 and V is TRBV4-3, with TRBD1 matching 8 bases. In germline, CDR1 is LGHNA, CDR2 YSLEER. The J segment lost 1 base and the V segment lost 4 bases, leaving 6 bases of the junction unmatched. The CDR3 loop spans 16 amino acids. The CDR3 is CASSLSRTGSGNTIYF. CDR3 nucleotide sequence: TGCGCCAGCAGCCTTTCCCGGACAGGGTCTGGAAACACCATATATTTT.

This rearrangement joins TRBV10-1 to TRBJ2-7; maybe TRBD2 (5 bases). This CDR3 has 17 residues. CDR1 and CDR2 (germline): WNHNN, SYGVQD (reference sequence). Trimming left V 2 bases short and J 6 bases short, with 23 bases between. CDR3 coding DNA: TGCGCCAGCAGTGAGCTTTCGTGGACTTCCATAGGGATCGAGCAGTACTTC. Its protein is CASSELSWTSIGIEQYF.

The CDR3 DNA reads TGTGCCAGCAGTTACGGTGCCGGATTCTCCTACGAGCAGTACTTC. Its protein product is CASSYGAGFSYEQYF. The J gene is TRBJ2-7, the V gene TRBV6-5; D is unresolved. Germline V gene lookup returns CDR1 MNHEY and CDR2 SVGAGI. CDR3 length equals 15 residues. V gave up 2 bases and J gave up 0 bases, with 11 bases separating them.

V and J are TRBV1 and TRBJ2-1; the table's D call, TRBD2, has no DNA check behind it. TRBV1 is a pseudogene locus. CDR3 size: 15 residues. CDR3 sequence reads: CTSSHRLDHNNEQFF. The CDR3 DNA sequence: TGCACCAGCAGCCACAGACTAGACCACAACAATGAGCAGTTCTTC.